The entry below describes one T cell receptor (beta chain). Antigen unknown. This entry is derived from a study of T-cell memory formation after mild COVID-19. The wider study: Most TCR clusters belonged to a single donor.

Study-wide results and limits: Among CD4+ contracting clones, most were CM and EM, and CD8+ ones EMRA.

CDR1 and CDR2 from the germline V gene are LGHDT and YNNKEL (reference sequence). V lost 3 bases, J lost 7 bases, and 10 bases lay in between. The CDR3 spans 12 residues. TCRdb recomputed calls from the 5' RACE reads with MiXCR, one row per CDR3 protein. This sample has some 600,000 distinct CDR3 sequences, with 15% to 20% found just once. This sequence joins TRBV3-1 and TRBJ2-7; weak D call: TRBD1 (6 bases). The sequenced sample consisted of PBMCs or a T cell subset sorted from them (not recorded which). The receptor comes from an adult woman who had mild COVID-19 (a few samples of this study predate the infection). Cell type and time point are not known. The CDR3 nucleotides are TGTGCCAGCAGCCATGTAGACAGGGAGCAGTACTTC. Its translation: CASSHVDREQYF.